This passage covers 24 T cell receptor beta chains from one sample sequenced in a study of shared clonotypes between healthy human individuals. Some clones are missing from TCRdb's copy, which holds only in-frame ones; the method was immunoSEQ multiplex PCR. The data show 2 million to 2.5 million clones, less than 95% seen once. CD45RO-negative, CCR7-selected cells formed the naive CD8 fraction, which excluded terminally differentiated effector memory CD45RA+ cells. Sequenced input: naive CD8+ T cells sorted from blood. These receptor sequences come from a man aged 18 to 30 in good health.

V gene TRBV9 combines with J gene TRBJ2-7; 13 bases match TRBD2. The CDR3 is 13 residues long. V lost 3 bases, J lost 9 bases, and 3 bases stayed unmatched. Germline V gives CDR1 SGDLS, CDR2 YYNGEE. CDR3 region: CASSGLAGGGQYF. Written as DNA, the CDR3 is TGTGCCAGCAGCGGACTAGCGGGAGGCGGGCAGTACTTC.

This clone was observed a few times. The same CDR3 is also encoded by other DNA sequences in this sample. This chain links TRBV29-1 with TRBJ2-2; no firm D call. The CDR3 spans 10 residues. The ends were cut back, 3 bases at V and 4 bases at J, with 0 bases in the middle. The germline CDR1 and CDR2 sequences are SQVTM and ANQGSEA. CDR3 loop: CSVDTGELFF. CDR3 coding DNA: TGCAGCGTTGACACCGGGGAGCTGTTTTTT.

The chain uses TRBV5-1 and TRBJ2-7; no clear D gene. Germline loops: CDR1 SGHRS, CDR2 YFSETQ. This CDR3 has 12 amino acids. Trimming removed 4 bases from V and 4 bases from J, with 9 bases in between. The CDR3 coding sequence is TGCGCCAGCAGCGGCACCGGTTACGAGCAGTACTTC. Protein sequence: CASSGTGYEQYF.

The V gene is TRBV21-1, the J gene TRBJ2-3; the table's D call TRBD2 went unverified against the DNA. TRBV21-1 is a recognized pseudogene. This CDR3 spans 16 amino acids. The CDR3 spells CASSKVEEGWTDTQYF. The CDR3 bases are TGTGCCAGCAGCAAAGTGGAGGAGGGGTGGACAGATACGCAGTATTTT.

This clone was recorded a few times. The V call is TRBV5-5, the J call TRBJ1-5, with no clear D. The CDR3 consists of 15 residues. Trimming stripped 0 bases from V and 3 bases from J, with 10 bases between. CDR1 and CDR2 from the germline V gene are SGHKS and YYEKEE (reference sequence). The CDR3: CASSLASGANQPQHF. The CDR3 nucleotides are TGTGCCAGCAGCTTGGCCAGCGGCGCCAATCAGCCCCAGCATTTT.

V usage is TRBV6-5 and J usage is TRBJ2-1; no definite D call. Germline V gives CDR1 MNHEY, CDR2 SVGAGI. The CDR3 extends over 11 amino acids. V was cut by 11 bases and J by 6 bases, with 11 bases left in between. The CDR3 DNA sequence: TGTGCCGTAAGCTGGGGCAATGAGCAGTTCTTC. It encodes CAVSWGNEQFF.

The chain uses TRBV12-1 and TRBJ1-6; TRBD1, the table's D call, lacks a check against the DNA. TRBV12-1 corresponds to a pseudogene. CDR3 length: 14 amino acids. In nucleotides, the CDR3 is TGTGCCAGCAGCACCTACAGGGGGCAGTCACCCCTCCACTTT. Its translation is CASSTYRGQSPLHF.

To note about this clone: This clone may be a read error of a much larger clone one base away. This CDR3 reads CASSLDSAYEQYF. For the CDR3, the DNA is TGTGCCAGCAGCTTGGACAGCGCCTACGAGCAGTACTTC. The V and J genes are TRBV5-4 and TRBJ2-7; no clear D gene. The germline V gene has CDR1 SGHNT and CDR2 YYREEE (reference sequence). The V end was cut by 0 bases, the J end by 2 bases, with 6 bases between. The CDR3 spans 13 residues.

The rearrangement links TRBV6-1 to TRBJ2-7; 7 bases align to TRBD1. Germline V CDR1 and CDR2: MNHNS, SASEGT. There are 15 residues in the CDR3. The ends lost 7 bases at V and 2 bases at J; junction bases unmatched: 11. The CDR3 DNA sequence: TGTGCCAGCACCATCACAGGGGCCTCCACCTACGAGCAGTACTTC. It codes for CASTITGASTYEQYF.

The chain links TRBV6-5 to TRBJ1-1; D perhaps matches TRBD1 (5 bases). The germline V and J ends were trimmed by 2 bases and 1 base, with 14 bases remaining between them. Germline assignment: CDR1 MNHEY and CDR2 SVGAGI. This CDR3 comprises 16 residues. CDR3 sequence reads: CASSYGTGPGNTEAFF. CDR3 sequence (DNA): TGTGCCAGCAGTTACGGCACAGGTCCGGGGAACACTGAAGCTTTCTTT.

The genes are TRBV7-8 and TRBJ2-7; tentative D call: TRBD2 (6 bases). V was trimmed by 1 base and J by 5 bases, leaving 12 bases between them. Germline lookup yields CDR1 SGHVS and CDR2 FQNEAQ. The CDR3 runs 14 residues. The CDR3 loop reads CASSLGLGGDEQYF. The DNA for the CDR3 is TGTGCCAGCAGCTTAGGGCTGGGCGGGGACGAGCAGTACTTC.

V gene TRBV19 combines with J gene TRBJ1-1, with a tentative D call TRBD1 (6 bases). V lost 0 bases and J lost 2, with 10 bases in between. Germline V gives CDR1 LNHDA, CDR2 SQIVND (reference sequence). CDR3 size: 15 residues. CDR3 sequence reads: CASSIDPTGNTEAFF. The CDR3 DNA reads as TGTGCCAGTAGTATAGACCCGACAGGCAACACTGAAGCTTTCTTT.

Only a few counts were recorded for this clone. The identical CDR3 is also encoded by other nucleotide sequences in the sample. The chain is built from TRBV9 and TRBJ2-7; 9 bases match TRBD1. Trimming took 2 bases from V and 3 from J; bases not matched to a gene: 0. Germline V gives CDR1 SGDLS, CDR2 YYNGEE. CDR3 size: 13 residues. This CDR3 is CASSVTGGYEQYF. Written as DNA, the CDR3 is TGTGCCAGCAGCGTGACAGGGGGCTACGAGCAGTACTTC. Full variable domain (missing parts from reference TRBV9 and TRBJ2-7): DSGVTQTPKHLITATGQRVTLRCSPRSGDLSVYWYQQSLDQGLQFLIQYYNGEERAKGNILERFSAQQFPDLHSELNLSSLELGDSALYFCASSVTGGYEQYFGPGTRLTVT.

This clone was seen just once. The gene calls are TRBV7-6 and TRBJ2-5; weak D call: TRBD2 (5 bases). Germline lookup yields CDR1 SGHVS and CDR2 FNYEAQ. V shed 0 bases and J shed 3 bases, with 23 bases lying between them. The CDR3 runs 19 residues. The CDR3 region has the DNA TGTGCCAGCAGCTTAGCCCCCTATAATGCGGGTCCCTTGGAAGAGACCCAGTACTTC. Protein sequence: CASSLAPYNAGPLEETQYF.

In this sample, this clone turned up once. The CDR3 is CATSRVPGTDYGYTF. The CDR3 coding sequence is TGTGCCACCAGCAGAGTGCCGGGAACGGACTATGGCTACACCTTC. The genes are TRBV15 and TRBJ1-2, with D hard to call. The CDR3 runs to 15 residues. The V and J ends lost 1 base and 3 bases respectively, with 12 bases between them. Germline V lookup: CDR1 LNHNV, CDR2 YYDKDF (reference sequence).

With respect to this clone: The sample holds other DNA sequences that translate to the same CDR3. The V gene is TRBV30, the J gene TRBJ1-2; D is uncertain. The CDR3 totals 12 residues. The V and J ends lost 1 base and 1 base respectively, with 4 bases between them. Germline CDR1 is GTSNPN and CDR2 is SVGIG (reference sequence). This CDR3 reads CAWSGLNYGYTF. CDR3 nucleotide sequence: TGTGCCTGGAGTGGACTTAACTATGGCTACACCTTC.

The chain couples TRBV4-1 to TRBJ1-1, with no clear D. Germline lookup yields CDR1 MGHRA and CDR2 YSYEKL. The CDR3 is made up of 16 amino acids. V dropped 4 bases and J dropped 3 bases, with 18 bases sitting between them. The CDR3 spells CASSLREEGFYTEAFF. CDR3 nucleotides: TGCGCCAGCAGCCTCCGAGAGGAAGGGTTTTACACTGAAGCTTTCTTT.

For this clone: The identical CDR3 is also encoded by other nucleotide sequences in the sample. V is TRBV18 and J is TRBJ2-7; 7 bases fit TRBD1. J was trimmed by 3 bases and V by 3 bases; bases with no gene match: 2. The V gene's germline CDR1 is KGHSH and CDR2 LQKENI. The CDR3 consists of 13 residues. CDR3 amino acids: CASSPRDSYEQYF. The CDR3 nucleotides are TGTGCCAGCTCACCCCGGGACAGCTACGAGCAGTACTTC.

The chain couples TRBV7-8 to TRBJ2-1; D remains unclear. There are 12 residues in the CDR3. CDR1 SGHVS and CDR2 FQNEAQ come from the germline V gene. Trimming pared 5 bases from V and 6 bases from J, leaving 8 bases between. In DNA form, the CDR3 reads TGTGCCAGCAGCCTAGACGTCAATGAGCAGTTCTTC. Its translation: CASSLDVNEQFF.

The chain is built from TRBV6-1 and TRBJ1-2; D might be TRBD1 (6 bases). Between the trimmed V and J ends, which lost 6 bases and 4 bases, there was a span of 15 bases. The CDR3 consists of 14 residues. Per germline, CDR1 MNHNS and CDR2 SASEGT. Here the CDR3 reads CASSLQGGGYGYTF. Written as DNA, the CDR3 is TGTGCCAGCAGCCTACAGGGAGGAGGCTATGGCTACACCTTC.

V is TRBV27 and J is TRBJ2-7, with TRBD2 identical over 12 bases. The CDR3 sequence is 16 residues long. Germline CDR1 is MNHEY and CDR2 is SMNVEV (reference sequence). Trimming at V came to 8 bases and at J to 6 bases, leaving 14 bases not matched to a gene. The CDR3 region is CASDQIPSGRAPEQYF. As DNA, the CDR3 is TGTGCCAGCGACCAAATCCCTAGCGGGAGGGCCCCCGAGCAGTACTTC.

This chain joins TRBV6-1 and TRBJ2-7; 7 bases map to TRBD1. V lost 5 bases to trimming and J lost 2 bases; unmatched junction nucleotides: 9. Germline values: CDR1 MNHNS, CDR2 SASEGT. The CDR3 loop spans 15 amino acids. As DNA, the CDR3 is TGTGCCAGCAGTTTAGACAGGGCCGGTACCTACGAGCAGTACTTC. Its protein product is CASSLDRAGTYEQYF.

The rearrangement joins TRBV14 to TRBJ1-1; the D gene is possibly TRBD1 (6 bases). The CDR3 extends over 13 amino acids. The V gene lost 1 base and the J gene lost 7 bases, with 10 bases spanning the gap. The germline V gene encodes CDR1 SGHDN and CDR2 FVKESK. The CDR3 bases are TGTGCCAGCAGCCAAGGGGGGCTTGGTGAAGCTTTCTTT. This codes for CASSQGGLGEAFF. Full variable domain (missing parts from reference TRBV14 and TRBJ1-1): EAGVTQFPSHSVIEKGQTVTLRCDPISGHDNLYWYRRVMGKEIKFLLHFVKESKQDESGMPNNRFLAERTGGTYSTLKVQPAELEDSGVYFCASSQGGLGEAFFGQGTRLTVV.

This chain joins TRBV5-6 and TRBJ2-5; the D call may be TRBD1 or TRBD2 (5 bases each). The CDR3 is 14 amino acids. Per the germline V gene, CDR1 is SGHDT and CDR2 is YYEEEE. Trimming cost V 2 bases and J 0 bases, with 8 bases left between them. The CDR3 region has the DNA TGTGCCAGCAGCTTTGTGGGGGACCAAGAGACCCAGTACTTC. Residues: CASSFVGDQETQYF. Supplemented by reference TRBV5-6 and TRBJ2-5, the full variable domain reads DAGVTQSPTHLIKTRGQQVTLRCSPKSGHDTVSWYQQALGQGPQFIFQYYEEEERQRGNFPDRFSGHQFPNYSSELNVNALLLGDSALYLCASSFVGDQETQYFGPGTRLLVL.